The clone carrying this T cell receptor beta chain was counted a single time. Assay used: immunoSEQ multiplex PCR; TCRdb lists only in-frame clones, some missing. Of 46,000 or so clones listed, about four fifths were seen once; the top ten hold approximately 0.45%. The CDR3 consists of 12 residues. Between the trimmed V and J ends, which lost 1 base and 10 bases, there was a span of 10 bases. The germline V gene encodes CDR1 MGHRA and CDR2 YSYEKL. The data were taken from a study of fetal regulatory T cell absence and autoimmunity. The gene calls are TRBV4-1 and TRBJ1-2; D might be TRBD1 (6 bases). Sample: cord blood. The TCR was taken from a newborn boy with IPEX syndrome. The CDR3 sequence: CASSQAQGVYTF. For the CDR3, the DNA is TGCGCCAGCAGCCAAGCACAGGGTGTCTACACCTTC.